The 30 T cell receptor beta chains below all came from one sample that was sequenced in a study of shared clonotypes between healthy human individuals (dated by TCRdb to about 2020). To prepare the library, the immunoSEQ multiplex PCR assay was applied. TCRdb took over this immuneACCESS table, retaining in-frame rearrangements with V and J assigned. Such tables are incomplete; in checked studies, under half of the missing clones stem from an unresolved V gene, and the remainder is unexplained. In this sample the table shows fewer than 3 million clones, just under 95% of which occur a single time. The top ten hold more than 0.35% of the sample. Sequenced material: naive CD4+ T cells from PBMCs. In light of the paper, this sample's cell subset or site label describes: CD45RA+ positively selected. The receptors were gathered from a man aged 18 to 30 in good health. Some clones in this sample may be carry-over from other donors' samples.

The gene calls are TRBV5-4 and TRBJ2-7, with 7 bases aligning to TRBD2. Trimming at V came to 0 bases and at J to 2 bases, leaving 8 bases not matched to a gene. The CDR3 is 16 amino acids. CDR1 and CDR2 from the germline V gene are SGHNT and YYREEE (reference sequence). CDR3 in DNA: TGTGCCAGCAGCTTGGGGGCTTCGGGGGGAACCTACGAGCAGTACTTC. Protein product: CASSLGASGGTYEQYF.

This clone was seen once. CDR3 bases: TGCGCCAGCAGCGGCCCAACTAGCACAGATACGCAGTATTTT. Its translation is CASSGPTSTDTQYF. J is TRBJ2-3 and V is TRBV5-1, with unresolved D. Germline V gene sequence: CDR1 SGHRS, CDR2 YFSETQ. The CDR3 covers 14 residues. V gave up 4 bases and J gave up 0 bases, with 9 bases separating them.

The chain joins TRBV7-9 to TRBJ1-3; weak D call: TRBD1 (6 bases). The CDR3 runs 16 residues. Germline V gene sequence: CDR1 SEHNR, CDR2 FQNEAQ (reference sequence). The V end was cut by 4 bases, the J end by 2 bases, with 15 bases between. The CDR3 loop is CASSSTLGGPGNTIYF. The CDR3 nucleotides read TGTGCCAGCAGCTCCACTTTAGGGGGGCCTGGAAACACCATATATTTT.

In this sample, this clone turned up once. The sample contains more than one DNA sequence encoding this CDR3. The V gene is TRBV6-5, the J gene TRBJ1-2, with 8 bases identical to TRBD1. CDR3 length: 14 amino acids. The trim removed 5 bases at V and 5 bases at J, leaving 7 bases unmatched. The germline CDR1 and CDR2 sequences are MNHEY and SVGAGI. The CDR3 bases are TGTGCCAGCAGTCCCCGACAGGGGCCTTATGGCTACACCTTC. Translated: CASSPRQGPYGYTF.

A remark on this clone: The sample contains more than one DNA sequence encoding this CDR3. The gene calls are TRBV5-1 and TRBJ1-1, with TRBD1 as a possible D gene (6 bases). Per germline, CDR1 SGHRS and CDR2 YFSETQ. V was shortened by 3 bases and J by 4 bases, with 10 bases between the two germline ends. This CDR3 has 13 amino acids. CDR3 sequence (DNA): TGCGCCAGCAGCTCAACAGGGCCCACTGAAGCTTTCTTT. Its protein is CASSSTGPTEAFF.

The V and J genes are TRBV30 and TRBJ2-5, with 7 nucleotides matching TRBD1. The germline CDR1 and CDR2 sequences are GTSNPN and SVGIG (reference sequence). The CDR3 runs 13 residues. Trimming removed 3 bases from V and 4 bases from J; junction bases left unmatched: 5. CDR3 sequence (DNA): TGTGCCTGGAGACAGGGGCGCGTAGAGACCCAGTACTTC. Residues: CAWRQGRVETQYF.

This clone was recorded once. The chain has TRBV6-6 and TRBJ1-3, with D unclear. Germline CDR1 and CDR2: MNHNY and SVGAGI (reference sequence). V lost 0 bases, J lost 7 bases, and 10 bases lay in between. CDR3 length equals 14 residues. The CDR3 DNA follows: TGTGCCAGCAGTTACTCGACGTGGGAGAACACCATATATTTT. The encoded protein is CASSYSTWENTIYF.

J is TRBJ2-1 and V is TRBV7-9, with D possibly matching TRBD2 (6 bases). Between the trimmed V and J ends, which lost 1 base and 5 bases, there was a span of 18 bases. The CDR3 has 17 residues. In germline, CDR1 is SEHNR, CDR2 FQNEAQ (reference sequence). In DNA, the CDR3 is TGTGCCAGCAGCTTAGTTCTTTTTGCGGGGACCGACAATGAGCAGTTCTTC. Translating it yields CASSLVLFAGTDNEQFF. Variable domain in full (rest from reference TRBV7-9 and TRBJ2-1): DTGVSQNPRHKITKRGQNVTFRCDPISEHNRLYWYRQTLGQGPEFLTYFQNEAQLEKSRLLSDRFSAERPKGSFSTLEIQRTEQGDSAMYLCASSLVLFAGTDNEQFFGPGTRLTVL.

The genes are TRBV18 and TRBJ2-3; TRBD2 might be the D (5 bases). The germline V gene encodes CDR1 KGHSH and CDR2 LQKENI. V lost 3 bases to trimming and J lost 5 bases, with 24 bases between them. The CDR3 covers 18 residues. CDR3 sequence: CASSPSLTGFPDGDTQYF. Written as DNA, the CDR3 is TGTGCCAGCTCACCCTCGTTAACGGGATTTCCCGATGGAGATACGCAGTATTTT.

V and J are TRBV19 and TRBJ2-2, with 8 bases identical to TRBD1. The CDR3 has 13 residues. J was trimmed by 6 bases and V by 6 bases; bases with no gene match: 3. Germline CDR1 and CDR2: LNHDA and SQIVND (reference sequence). The CDR3 spells CASRRQGPGELFF. Here the CDR3 DNA reads TGTGCCAGTAGAAGACAGGGGCCCGGGGAGCTGTTTTTT. Together with reference TRBV19 and TRBJ2-2, the CDR3 gives the full variable domain: DGGITQSPKYLFRKEGQNVTLSCEQNLNHDAMYWYRQDPGQGLRLIYYSQIVNDFQKGDIAEGYSVSREKKESFPLTVTSAQKNPTAFYLCASRRQGPGELFFGEGSRLTVL.

CDR3 protein: CASSFMNYGYTF. The CDR3, as DNA: TGTGCCAGCAGTTTCATGAACTATGGCTACACCTTC. The chain couples TRBV28 to TRBJ1-2; no definite D call. CDR3 length equals 12 residues. Trimming left V 3 bases short and J 2 bases short, with 4 bases between. Germline CDR1 and CDR2: MDHEN and SYDVKM.

This chain links TRBV11-2 with TRBJ1-4, with TRBD1 matching over 8 bases. J was trimmed by 1 base and V by 7 bases; bases with no gene match: 5. The CDR3 sequence is 15 residues long. In germline, CDR1 is SGHAT, CDR2 FQNNGV. The CDR3 here is CASTLTGGTNEKLFF. DNA for the CDR3: TGTGCCAGCACTTTAACAGGGGGAACTAATGAAAAACTGTTTTTT.

This sequence joins TRBV14 and TRBJ1-2, with D tentatively TRBD1 (6 bases). This CDR3 is 13 amino acids long. V lost 3 bases to trimming and J lost 3 bases, with 8 bases between them. CDR1 SGHDN and CDR2 FVKESK come from the germline V gene. The chain's CDR3 is CASSQGGYYGYTF. The CDR3 coding sequence is TGTGCCAGCAGCCAGGGGGGCTACTATGGCTACACCTTC. Full variable domain (outside the CDR3, taken from reference TRBV14 and TRBJ1-2): EAGVTQFPSHSVIEKGQTVTLRCDPISGHDNLYWYRRVMGKEIKFLLHFVKESKQDESGMPNNRFLAERTGGTYSTLKVQPAELEDSGVYFCASSQGGYYGYTFGSGTRLTVV.

CDR3 DNA sequence: TGTGCCAGCAGCTTAGTCATAGCGGGAGGAGTCGGGGAGCTGTTTTTT. Translated: CASSLVIAGGVGELFF. This sequence joins TRBV11-3 and TRBJ2-2; 10 bases line up with TRBD2. The V and J ends lost 1 base and 7 bases, in that order; junction bases with no gene match: 6. Germline CDR1 reads SGHNT; CDR2 reads YENEEA. This CDR3 region has 16 residues.

Notes on this clone: The sample carries other DNA sequences with the same CDR3. The CDR3 is CASSHRQNTEAFF. The DNA of the CDR3 is TGTGCCAGCAGCCATCGACAGAACACTGAAGCTTTCTTT. The chain joins TRBV14 to TRBJ1-1; unclear D gene. This CDR3 is 13 amino acids long. Per the germline V gene, CDR1 is SGHDN and CDR2 is FVKESK. The V and J ends lost 3 bases and 1 base respectively, with 6 bases between them.

The gene calls are TRBV28 and TRBJ2-7; D is unclear. This CDR3 spans 14 amino acids. Germline V gene sequence: CDR1 MDHEN, CDR2 SYDVKM. V lost 2 bases and J 0 bases, leaving 8 bases between the germline ends. The DNA of the CDR3 is TGTGCCAGCAGTTTAATGGGATTCTCCTACGAGCAGTACTTC. Translating it yields CASSLMGFSYEQYF.

The rearrangement links TRBV19 to TRBJ2-7; tentatively, D is TRBD1 (6 bases). Trimming removed 4 bases at V and 1 base at J, with 8 bases between. CDR1 and CDR2 from the germline V gene are LNHDA and SQIVND (reference sequence). CDR3 length equals 13 residues. The DNA for the CDR3 is TGTGCCAGTAGTAGGACAGCATCCTACGAGCAGTACTTC. Translating it yields CASSRTASYEQYF.

The J gene is TRBJ2-1, the V gene TRBV7-2; the D is unclear. The CDR3 covers 15 residues. Germline assignment: CDR1 SGHTA and CDR2 FQGNSA. Between the trimmed V and J ends, which lost 1 base and 8 bases, there was a span of 15 bases. The CDR3 loop reads CASSLVGQSADEQFF. CDR3 sequence (DNA): TGTGCCAGCAGCTTAGTTGGGCAGTCGGCGGATGAGCAGTTCTTC.

The chain couples TRBV5-1 to TRBJ2-3; tentative D call: TRBD1 (6 bases). Trimming removed 4 bases at V and 2 bases at J, with 17 bases between. The CDR3 contains 16 residues. Germline V gene sequence: CDR1 SGHRS, CDR2 YFSETQ. CDR3 in amino acids: CASSPHRDIPTDTQYF. The DNA for the CDR3 is TGCGCCAGCAGCCCCCACCGGGACATTCCCACAGATACGCAGTATTTT.

The J gene is TRBJ2-5, the V gene TRBV18; tentatively, D is TRBD1 (5 bases). CDR1 is KGHSH, CDR2 LQKENI, per germline. V gave up 6 bases and J gave up 5 bases, with 13 bases separating them. This CDR3 contains 13 residues. This CDR3 reads CASSGGGAETQYF. The CDR3 nucleotides read TGTGCCAGCTCCGGCGGTGGGGCCGAGACCCAGTACTTC.

The CDR3 DNA reads TGTGCCATCAGTGAGTCCTGGACAGGCGGAATCTCCTACGAGCAGTACTTC. Protein product: CAISESWTGGISYEQYF. The chain links TRBV10-3 to TRBJ2-5, with 7 bases lining up with TRBD1. The end of the DNA fits TRBJ2-7 better, so the J call may be wrong. CDR3 length: 17 amino acids. Germline loops: CDR1 ENHRY, CDR2 SYGVKD.

The rearrangement uses TRBV19 and TRBJ1-3, with D possibly TRBD1 on 5 matching bases. Germline lookup yields CDR1 LNHDA and CDR2 SQIVND (reference sequence). CDR3 length equals 16 residues. Trimming pared 8 bases from V and 0 bases from J, leaving 17 bases between. The CDR3 DNA sequence: TGTGCCAGTTTTACGGGACGGACTGCCTCTGGAAACACCATATATTTT. This codes for CASFTGRTASGNTIYF.

This clone was observed once. V is TRBV4-2 and J is TRBJ2-1; 11 nucleotides align to TRBD2. The V segment lost 1 base and the J segment 4 bases; nucleotides outside the gene matches: 6. Germline loops: CDR1 LGHNA, CDR2 YNFKEQ. The CDR3 has 17 residues. The CDR3 sequence is CASSQGQGLADYNEQFF. The CDR3 DNA is TGTGCCAGCAGCCAAGGCCAGGGACTAGCGGATTACAATGAGCAGTTCTTC.

The rearrangement joins TRBV4-2 to TRBJ2-2; 10 bases match TRBD2. The junction had 7 bases not matched to a gene; V was cut back by 1 base and J by 5 bases. Germline assignment: CDR1 LGHNA and CDR2 YNFKEQ. The CDR3 covers 17 residues. The CDR3 coding sequence is TGTGCCAGCAGCCAAGTCGCTCTAGCGGGAGTTACCGGGGAGCTGTTTTTT. It translates to CASSQVALAGVTGELFF.

This rearrangement joins TRBV19 to TRBJ1-2, with D tentatively TRBD1 (5 bases). V was cut by 5 bases and J by 5 bases, with 12 bases left in between. CDR1 is LNHDA, CDR2 SQIVND, per germline (reference sequence). The CDR3 totals 13 residues. The CDR3 reads CASSHEGPYGYTF. The CDR3 DNA reads TGTGCCAGTAGTCACGAGGGACCTTATGGCTACACCTTC.

V is TRBV29-1 and J is TRBJ2-3; possibly TRBD1 for D (6 bases). CDR1 is SQVTM and CDR2 is ANQGSEA in the germline V gene. The CDR3 covers 12 residues. Trimming shortened V by 1 base and J by 6 bases, and 8 bases separated the two germline ends. The CDR3 DNA reads TGCAGCGTTGAAGCGAGGGGGGATACGCAGTATTTT. It translates to CSVEARGDTQYF.

V is TRBV7-3 and J is TRBJ2-1; possibly TRBD1 or TRBD2 for D (5 bases each). V was trimmed by 5 bases and J by 10 bases, leaving 24 bases between them. The germline V gene has CDR1 SGHTA and CDR2 FQGTGA. CDR3 size: 16 residues. The CDR3 DNA sequence: TGTGCCAGCAGCCCGTCGGGACGGGTCCCTACACCGGAGCAGTTCTTC. Residues: CASSPSGRVPTPEQFF.

V usage is TRBV25-1 and J usage is TRBJ2-3; 7 bases fit TRBD1. After removal of 5 bases from V and 14 bases from J, the junction contained 10 bases not matched to a gene. Germline CDR1 and CDR2: MGHDK and SYGVNS. This CDR3 contains 12 residues. The CDR3 reads CASSPARDSWYF. Written as DNA, the CDR3 is TGTGCCAGCAGTCCGGCGAGGGACAGCTGGTATTTT.

J is TRBJ2-1 and V is TRBV11-3, with a weak D call TRBD2 (6 bases). Germline V gene sequence: CDR1 SGHNT, CDR2 YENEEA. The CDR3 runs to 13 residues. With 5 bases removed from V and 3 bases from J, the gap between germline ends came to 8 bases. The DNA of the CDR3 is TGTGCCAGCAGCAAGGAGGGCTACAATGAGCAGTTCTTC. This codes for CASSKEGYNEQFF.

This chain links TRBV28 with TRBJ1-5; TRBD1 is a possible D gene (5 bases). Germline V gives CDR1 MDHEN, CDR2 SYDVKM. The CDR3 is 14 residues long. V gave up 10 bases and J gave up 10 bases, with 23 bases separating them. CDR3 nucleotides: TGTGCCACAAACCAGGGTGGGCCTCCTAGACCCCAGCATTTT. Its translation: CATNQGGPPRPQHF. The whole variable domain, filled in from reference TRBV28 and TRBJ1-5, reads DVKVTQSSRYLVKRTGEKVFLECVQDMDHENMFWYRQDPGLGLRLIYFSYDVKMKEKGDIPEGYSVSREKKERFSLILESASTNQTSMYLCATNQGGPPRPQHFGDGTRLSIL.